The subject of this entry is one T cell receptor beta chain. This sample is drawn from a study of CD8 T cells in Susac syndrome. An amount of RNA that ranged from roughly 0.45 to 1 ug was reverse transcribed with random hexamers. TCRdb ran MiXCR on the immunoSEQ multiplex PCR reads and lists one entry per CDR3 protein. The sample contains about 200,000 distinct CDR3 sequences, 95% of which appear only once. This CDR3 is built from 14 residues. V lost 2 bases and J 0 bases, leaving 7 bases between the germline ends. The germline V gene has CDR1 KGHSH and CDR2 LQKENI. The clonotype comes from a human donor in good health. This sequence joins TRBV18 and TRBJ1-1; D gene unclear. The sample consisted of CD4+ T cells from PBMCs. The CDR3 here is CASSPGIMNTEAFF. The DNA of the CDR3 is TGTGCCAGCTCACCAGGGATCATGAACACTGAAGCTTTCTTT.